The 9 T cell receptor beta chains given below trace back to one sample, sequenced in a study of shared clonotypes between healthy human individuals. TCRdb keeps only in-frame clones here, not all; method: immunoSEQ multiplex PCR. The repertoire holds about 2.1 million clones, about 92% seen once, with over 1.5% in the top ten. Only CD45RO-negative cells positively selected for CCR7 counted as naive CD8 cells, so terminally differentiated effector memory CD45RA+ cells were excluded. The sample was naive CD8+ T cells from PBMCs. The receptors here all came from a man aged 18 to 29 in good health. Some clones in this sample may be carry-over from other donors' samples.

V usage is TRBV28 and J usage is TRBJ2-7; 10 bases line up with TRBD2. This CDR3 region has 13 residues. With V trimmed by 6 bases and J by 6 bases, 5 bases remained unmatched. Germline V lookup: CDR1 MDHEN, CDR2 SYDVKM. The CDR3 is CASSWGTSVEQYF. The CDR3 DNA reads as TGTGCCAGCAGCTGGGGGACTAGCGTCGAGCAGTACTTC.

This rearrangement joins TRBV28 to TRBJ2-2; no definite D call. CDR1 is MDHEN, CDR2 SYDVKM, per germline. V lost 5 bases and J lost 7, with 11 bases in between. There are 13 residues in the CDR3. CDR3 in amino acids: CASSPFGGGELFF. CDR3 nucleotides: TGTGCCAGCAGTCCGTTCGGTGGCGGGGAGCTGTTTTTT. Supplemented by reference TRBV28 and TRBJ2-2, the full variable domain reads DVKVTQSSRYLVKRTGEKVFLECVQDMDHENMFWYRQDPGLGLRLIYFSYDVKMKEKGDIPEGYSVSREKKERFSLILESASTNQTSMYLCASSPFGGGELFFGEGSRLTVL.

The chain links TRBV7-6 to TRBJ2-1; 9 nucleotides match TRBD1. The CDR3 contains 14 residues. The J segment lost 7 bases and the V segment lost 4 bases, leaving 5 bases of the junction unmatched. Germline V gives CDR1 SGHVS, CDR2 FNYEAQ. The CDR3 coding sequence is TGTGCCAGCAGCTCGAGGGACAGGGATAATGAGCAGTTCTTC. Protein: CASSSRDRDNEQFF.

The chain employs TRBV7-9 and TRBJ2-7; 10 nucleotides match TRBD1. CDR1 is SEHNR, CDR2 FQNEAQ, per germline (reference sequence). Unmatched junction bases numbered 3, after V lost 5 bases and J lost 5 bases. This CDR3 is 13 amino acids long. Here the CDR3 reads CASSRQGAHEQYF. CDR3 in DNA: TGTGCCAGCAGCCGACAGGGGGCTCACGAGCAGTACTTC. Using reference TRBV7-9 and TRBJ2-7 for the parts outside the CDR3, the full variable domain is DTGVSQNPRHKITKRGQNVTFRCDPISEHNRLYWYRQTLGQGPEFLTYFQNEAQLEKSRLLSDRFSAERPKGSFSTLEIQRTEQGDSAMYLCASSRQGAHEQYFGPGTRLTVT.

The chain has TRBV19 and TRBJ2-1, with 10 nucleotides matching TRBD2. This CDR3 is built from 15 residues. Germline V CDR1 and CDR2: LNHDA, SQIVND (reference sequence). V shed 7 bases, J shed 2 bases, and the junction held 5 bases outside the gene matches. The CDR3 sequence: CASTRTSGPYNEQFF. CDR3 sequence (DNA): TGTGCCAGTACCCGGACTAGCGGACCCTACAATGAGCAGTTCTTC.

This rearrangement joins TRBV7-9 to TRBJ1-1, with 12 positions matching TRBD1. This CDR3 spans 16 amino acids. Trimming cost V 5 bases and J 0 bases; bases outside gene matches: 4. Per the germline V gene, CDR1 is SEHNR and CDR2 is FQNEAQ (reference sequence). DNA of the CDR3: TGTGCCAGCAGCCCAGGGACAGGGGGCCTGAACACTGAAGCTTTCTTT. Translating gives CASSPGTGGLNTEAFF.

The chain has TRBV27 and TRBJ2-1; D is ambiguous. The CDR3 has 13 amino acids. Germline CDR1 MNHEY, CDR2 SMNVEV (reference sequence). Trimming shortened V by 3 bases and J by 6 bases, and 9 bases separated the two germline ends. CDR3 nucleotides: TGTGCCAGCAGTTTCTTCAGAGGCAATGAGCAGTTCTTC. Protein product: CASSFFRGNEQFF.

There are a few counts of this clone. The genes are TRBV14 and TRBJ2-1; D call uncertain. The CDR3 is 14 residues long. In germline, CDR1 is SGHDN, CDR2 FVKESK. The V end lost 3 bases, the J end lost 8 bases, and 14 bases lay between the germline ends. CDR3 DNA: TGTGCCAGCAGCCATCAGGTCCCGTACTATGAGCAGTTCTTC. Protein sequence: CASSHQVPYYEQFF.

V and J are TRBV28 and TRBJ1-2, with D unresolved. V gave up 2 bases and J gave up 4 bases, with 20 bases separating them. Germline V lookup: CDR1 MDHEN, CDR2 SYDVKM. The CDR3 extends over 17 amino acids. The CDR3 DNA reads as TGTGCCAGCAGTTTACCTTCCACACCGGCTGTGATCTATGGCTACACCTTC. Encoded protein: CASSLPSTPAVIYGYTF.